The 26 T cell receptor beta chains reported below all come from one sample, sequenced in a study of T cell responses to AZD1222 COVID-19 vaccine. TCRdb's table, derived via immunoSEQ multiplex PCR, lists solely in-frame clones and lacks some. The profile covers more than 150,000 clones, with about 86% appearing a single time and roughly 0.5% taken by the ten largest. The sample in question was peripheral blood, obtained on day 0 of AZD1222 vaccination. The receptor set was obtained from an adult in good health.

The V call is TRBV19, the J call TRBJ2-3; TRBD2 agrees at 11 bases. Germline values: CDR1 LNHDA, CDR2 SQIVND (reference sequence). This CDR3 has 16 residues. V shed 5 bases and J 0 bases; nucleotides not matched to a gene: 4. CDR3 nucleotide sequence: TGTGCCAGTAGTGTCGCTAGCGGGGGGAGCACAGATACGCAGTATTTT. Residues: CASSVASGGSTDTQYF. The whole variable domain, remainder taken from reference TRBV19 and TRBJ2-3, is DGGITQSPKYLFRKEGQNVTLSCEQNLNHDAMYWYRQDPGQGLRLIYYSQIVNDFQKGDIAEGYSVSREKKESFPLTVTSAQKNPTAFYLCASSVASGGSTDTQYFGPGTRLTVL.

The chain has TRBV11-2 and TRBJ1-3; D is ambiguous. This CDR3 is 16 amino acids long. Germline CDR1 reads SGHAT; CDR2 reads FQNNGV. The V and J ends lost 0 bases and 0 bases respectively, with 9 bases between them. The chain's CDR3 is CASSLDRIFSGNTIYF. DNA of the CDR3: TGTGCCAGCAGCTTAGACCGGATTTTCTCTGGAAACACCATATATTTT.

The CDR3 nucleotides are TGTGCCAGCAGCTTGGTGAGGGACCGCCATTCACCCCTCCACTTT. This gives the protein CASSLVRDRHSPLHF. The chain employs TRBV5-6 and TRBJ1-6, with D possibly matching TRBD1 (5 bases). The germline V gene has CDR1 SGHDT and CDR2 YYEEEE. V lost 0 bases to trimming and J lost 8 bases, with 12 bases between them. The CDR3 totals 15 residues.

The genes are TRBV7-3 and TRBJ2-4; D is possibly TRBD2 (5 bases). This CDR3 has 16 residues. The germline V gene has CDR1 SGHTA and CDR2 FQGTGA. Trimming pared 5 bases from V and 0 bases from J, leaving 14 bases between. The CDR3 sequence: CASSKGLGLAKNIQYF. CDR3 sequence (DNA): TGTGCCAGCAGCAAAGGACTCGGACTAGCCAAAAACATTCAGTACTTC.

The chain recombines TRBV25-1 with TRBJ1-1; 8 bases are shared with TRBD1. Looked up from germline, CDR1 is MGHDK and CDR2 is SYGVNS. There are 15 residues in the CDR3. V lost 4 bases and J lost 1; bases outside the gene matches: 5. This CDR3 is CASSGQGWGNTEAFF. The CDR3 DNA is TGTGCCAGCAGTGGACAGGGGTGGGGGAACACTGAAGCTTTCTTT.

V gene TRBV4-2 combines with J gene TRBJ2-1, with D unclear. This CDR3 has 11 residues. Trimming shortened V by 2 bases and J by 5 bases, and 1 base separated the two germline ends. Germline values: CDR1 LGHNA, CDR2 YNFKEQ. The CDR3 protein is CASSQNNEQFF. CDR3 DNA sequence: TGTGCCAGCAGCCAAAACAATGAGCAGTTCTTC.

This rearrangement joins TRBV11-2 to TRBJ2-5, with D possibly matching TRBD2 (6 bases). V lost 7 bases and J 5 bases, leaving 23 bases between the germline ends. The CDR3 runs to 16 residues. The germline CDR1 and CDR2 sequences are SGHAT and FQNNGV. The CDR3 protein is CASIQAGGGMTETQYF. CDR3 bases: TGTGCCAGCATCCAAGCCGGGGGTGGTATGACTGAGACCCAGTACTTC.

The sample holds one count of this clone. V and J are TRBV30 and TRBJ2-7; D perhaps matches TRBD2 (5 bases). Germline lookup yields CDR1 GTSNPN and CDR2 SVGIG (reference sequence). V was clipped by 4 bases and J by 0 bases, with 7 bases between them. CDR3 length: 12 amino acids. In nucleotides, the CDR3 is TGTGCCTGGAACCGGGACTCCTACGAGCAGTACTTC. It is translated as CAWNRDSYEQYF. The complete variable domain, with remaining parts taken from reference TRBV30 and TRBJ2-7, reads SQTIHQWPATLVQPVGSPLSLECTVEGTSNPNLYWYRQAAGRGLQLLFYSVGIGQISSEVPQNLSASRPQDRQFILSSKKLLLSDSGFYLCAWNRDSYEQYFGPGTRLTVT.

The chain has TRBV3-1 (or the pseudogene TRBV3-2) and TRBJ2-7, with TRBD1 matching 8 bases. Trimming cost V 6 bases and J 3 bases; bases outside gene matches: 7. CDR1 LGHDT and CDR2 YNNKEL come from the germline V gene (reference sequence). CDR3 length: 14 amino acids. The chain's CDR3 is CASSPSGTGYEQYF. The DNA of the CDR3 is TGTGCCAGCAGTCCATCCGGGACAGGCTACGAGCAGTACTTC.

The chain is built from TRBV9 and TRBJ2-1; tentative D call: TRBD2 (5 bases). CDR1 is SGDLS, CDR2 YYNGEE, per germline. The CDR3 loop spans 21 amino acids. Trimming took off 4 bases at V and 6 bases at J, with 35 bases between the two ends. Here the CDR3 DNA reads TGTGCCAGCAGCCCTACAAGGATCCAGCCAAGCGAGGGCCTCCTGGGCAATGAGCAGTTCTTC. It specifies CASSPTRIQPSEGLLGNEQFF.

This chain joins TRBV9 and TRBJ2-2; D is ambiguous. The CDR3 consists of 11 residues. Germline assignment: CDR1 SGDLS and CDR2 YYNGEE. Deletions cut 3 bases from V and 6 bases from J, with 3 bases between. The CDR3: CASSASGELFF. CDR3 sequence (DNA): TGTGCCAGCAGCGCCTCCGGGGAGCTGTTTTTT. The whole variable domain, remainder taken from reference TRBV9 and TRBJ2-2, is DSGVTQTPKHLITATGQRVTLRCSPRSGDLSVYWYQQSLDQGLQFLIQYYNGEERAKGNILERFSAQQFPDLHSELNLSSLELGDSALYFCASSASGELFFGEGSRLTVL.

The chain employs TRBV5-4 and TRBJ1-2; 10 positions match TRBD1. The CDR3 covers 16 residues. V was clipped by 5 bases and J by 6 bases; unmatched bases: 13. Germline-derived CDR1 and CDR2 are SGHNT and YYREEE (reference sequence). This chain's CDR3 is CASRDERQGAVNGYTF. The CDR3 region has the DNA TGTGCCAGCAGGGACGAGAGACAGGGGGCGGTAAATGGCTACACCTTC.

There are a few counts of this clone. The J gene is TRBJ2-5, the V gene TRBV18; D possibly corresponds to TRBD2 (6 bases). The germline V gene has CDR1 KGHSH and CDR2 LQKENI. Trimming removed 2 bases from V and 3 bases from J, with 13 bases in between. The CDR3 extends over 15 amino acids. CDR3 DNA sequence: TGTGCCAGCTCACCATTTATGCGGGGAGAAGAGACCCAGTACTTC. Protein: CASSPFMRGEETQYF.

This chain joins TRBV9 and TRBJ1-1; tentative D call: TRBD1 (5 bases). V gave up 4 bases and J gave up 3 bases, with 25 bases separating them. The CDR3 has 18 amino acids. Germline loops: CDR1 SGDLS, CDR2 YYNGEE. CDR3 loop: CASSINPNRGGRDTEAFF. The CDR3 DNA is TGTGCCAGCAGCATTAACCCGAATCGGGGGGGAAGGGACACTGAAGCTTTCTTT.

The genes are TRBV29-1 and TRBJ1-1; D may be TRBD1 (6 bases). V was clipped by 8 bases and J by 3 bases, with 19 bases between them. The CDR3 is 14 residues long. CDR1 and CDR2 from the germline V gene are SQVTM and ANQGSEA. The CDR3 region is CSISLTGIHTEAFF. The CDR3 nucleotides are TGCAGCATCAGTTTAACAGGGATACACACTGAAGCTTTCTTT.

The rearrangement uses TRBV9 and TRBJ1-3; D uncertain. The V end lost 4 bases, the J end lost 1 base, and 6 bases lay between the germline ends. CDR1 and CDR2 (germline): SGDLS, YYNGEE. The CDR3 extends over 13 amino acids. The CDR3 spells CASSRSSGNTIYF. The DNA of the CDR3 is TGTGCCAGCAGCCGTTCATCTGGAAACACCATATATTTT. Variable domain in full (rest from reference TRBV9 and TRBJ1-3): DSGVTQTPKHLITATGQRVTLRCSPRSGDLSVYWYQQSLDQGLQFLIQYYNGEERAKGNILERFSAQQFPDLHSELNLSSLELGDSALYFCASSRSSGNTIYFGEGSWLTVV.

The V gene is TRBV7-3, the J gene TRBJ2-3; the D call may be TRBD1 or TRBD2 (5 bases each). V was trimmed by 5 bases and J by 2 bases, leaving 14 bases between them. This CDR3 spans 15 amino acids. Germline assignment: CDR1 SGHTA and CDR2 FQGTGA. The CDR3 bases are TGTGCCAGCAGCATGAGACCGGGGACCACAGATACGCAGTATTTT. It codes for CASSMRPGTTDTQYF.

The sample holds a few counts of this clone. Here the CDR3 DNA reads TGTGCCAGCAGTTACCAACTTCGTACGCAGTATTTT. As protein: CASSYQLRTQYF. The genes are TRBV6-2 or TRBV6-3 and TRBJ2-3; D not resolved. V was cut by 2 bases and J by 8 bases, with 8 bases left in between. The germline V gene has CDR1 MNHEY and CDR2 SVGEGT. The CDR3 sequence is 12 residues long.

CDR3 bases: TGTGCCAGCAGTTACGCCATGGGGGGGTCCTACGAGCAGTACTTC. It is translated as CASSYAMGGSYEQYF. This sequence joins TRBV6-5 and TRBJ2-7, with 7 nucleotides matching TRBD2. This CDR3 region has 15 residues. CDR1 MNHEY and CDR2 SVGAGI come from the germline V gene. V was pared by 2 bases and J by 1 base, with 5 bases of the junction left unmatched.

J is TRBJ2-2 and V is TRBV5-4; 7 bases are shared with TRBD1. This CDR3 is built from 15 residues. Germline values: CDR1 SGHNT, CDR2 YYREEE (reference sequence). The junction had 7 bases not matched to a gene; V was cut back by 4 bases and J by 4 bases. The chain's CDR3 is CASSPQTGFTGELFF. CDR3 coding DNA: TGTGCCAGCAGCCCTCAGACAGGGTTCACCGGGGAGCTGTTTTTT. The variable domain in full, with the rest retrieved from reference TRBV5-4 and TRBJ2-2, is ETGVTQSPTHLIKTRGQQVTLRCSSQSGHNTVSWYQQALGQGPQFIFQYYREEENGRGNFPPRFSGLQFPNYSSELNVNALELDDSALYLCASSPQTGFTGELFFGEGSRLTVL.

The chain is built from TRBV20-1 and TRBJ1-1; no clear D gene. The CDR3 covers 11 residues. Germline V lookup: CDR1 DFQATT, CDR2 SNEGSKA (reference sequence). Trimming removed 0 bases from V and 10 bases from J, with 9 bases in between. CDR3: CSARDSLRAFF. The DNA of the CDR3 is TGCAGTGCTAGAGATTCTCTCCGAGCTTTCTTT.

The V gene is TRBV9, the J gene TRBJ2-3; D gene ambiguous. Deletions cut 2 bases from V and 1 base from J, with 11 bases between. The CDR3 length is 15 residues. Germline loops: CDR1 SGDLS, CDR2 YYNGEE. This CDR3 reads CASSVGGFGTDTQYF. The DNA of the CDR3 is TGTGCCAGCAGCGTGGGTGGGTTTGGCACAGATACGCAGTATTTT.

The rearrangement links TRBV19 to TRBJ1-2, with a possible D match to TRBD1 (6 bases). Germline-derived CDR1 and CDR2 are LNHDA and SQIVND (reference sequence). The length of the CDR3 is 15 residues. V shed 3 bases and J shed 2 bases, with 13 bases lying between them. This CDR3 is CASSMANRENYGYTF. CDR3 DNA sequence: TGTGCCAGTAGTATGGCTAACAGGGAGAACTATGGCTACACCTTC.

The rearrangement uses TRBV28 and TRBJ2-1; 7 positions match TRBD2. This CDR3 is built from 15 residues. Germline V gene data show CDR1 as MDHEN and CDR2 as SYDVKM. After removal of 2 bases from V and 3 bases from J, the junction contained 4 bases not matched to a gene. In DNA form, the CDR3 reads TGTGCCAGCAGTTTAAATCGCGGGGGCTACAATGAGCAGTTCTTC. It yields the protein CASSLNRGGYNEQFF.

The chain recombines TRBV4-1 with TRBJ2-7; weak D call: TRBD1 (6 bases). The CDR3 is made up of 14 amino acids. The ends were cut back, 4 bases at V and 4 bases at J, with 14 bases in the middle. Germline V gene data show CDR1 as MGHRA and CDR2 as YSYEKL. CDR3 in DNA: TGCGCCAGCAGCCCCGGGACATTGGGGTACGAGCAGTACTTC. This gives the protein CASSPGTLGYEQYF.

The chain combines TRBV7-9 with TRBJ2-7; no reliable D call. CDR1 is SEHNR, CDR2 FQNEAQ, per germline (reference sequence). V was cut by 0 bases and J by 3 bases, with 6 bases left in between. The CDR3 has 13 residues. The CDR3 bases are TGTGCCAGCAGCTTAGCATCCAGCTACGAGCAGTACTTC. Its translation: CASSLASSYEQYF.